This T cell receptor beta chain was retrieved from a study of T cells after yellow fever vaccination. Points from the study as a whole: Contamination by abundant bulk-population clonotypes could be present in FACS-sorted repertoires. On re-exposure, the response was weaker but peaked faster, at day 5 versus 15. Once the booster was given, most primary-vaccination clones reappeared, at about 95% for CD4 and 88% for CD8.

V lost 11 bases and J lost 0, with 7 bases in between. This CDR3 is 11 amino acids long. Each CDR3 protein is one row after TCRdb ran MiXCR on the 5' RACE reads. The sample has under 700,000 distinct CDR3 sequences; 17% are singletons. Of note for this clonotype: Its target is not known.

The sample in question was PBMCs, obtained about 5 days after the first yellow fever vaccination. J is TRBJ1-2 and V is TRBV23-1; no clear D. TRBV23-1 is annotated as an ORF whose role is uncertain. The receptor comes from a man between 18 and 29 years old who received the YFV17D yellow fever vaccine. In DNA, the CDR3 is TGCGCCCGAAACGCTAACTATGGCTACACCTTC. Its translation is CARNANYGYTF.